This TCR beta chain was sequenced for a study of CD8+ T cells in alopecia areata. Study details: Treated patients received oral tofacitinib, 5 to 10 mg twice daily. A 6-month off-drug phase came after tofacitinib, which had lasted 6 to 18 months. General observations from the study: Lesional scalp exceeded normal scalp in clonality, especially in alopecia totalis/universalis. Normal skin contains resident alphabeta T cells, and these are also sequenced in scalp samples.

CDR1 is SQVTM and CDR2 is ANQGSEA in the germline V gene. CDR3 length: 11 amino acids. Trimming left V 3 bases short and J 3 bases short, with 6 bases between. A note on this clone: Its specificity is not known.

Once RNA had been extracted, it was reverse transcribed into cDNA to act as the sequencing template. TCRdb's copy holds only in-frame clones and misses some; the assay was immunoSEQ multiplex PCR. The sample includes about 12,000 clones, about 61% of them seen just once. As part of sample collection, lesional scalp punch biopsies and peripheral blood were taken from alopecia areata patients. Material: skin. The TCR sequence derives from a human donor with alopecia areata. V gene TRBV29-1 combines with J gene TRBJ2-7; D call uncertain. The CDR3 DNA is TGCAGCGTTGATGTAGACTACGAGCAGTACTTC. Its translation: CSVDVDYEQYF.